The 25 T cell receptor beta chains presented below share a single source sample, sequenced in a study of tumor and adjacent non-tumor tissue in lung cancer. TCRbeta libraries were built with three rounds of nested PCR, modified from ARM-PCR. TCRdb re-derived calls from the multiplex PCR reads in MiXCR, one entry per CDR3 protein. The table shows 220,000 or so distinct CDR3 sequences, with 60% to 75% occurring only once. This sample's RNA came from whole unsorted tissue. The specimen was lung tumor tissue. These receptors all stem from a man in his 60s with non-small cell lung cancer.

Details on this clonotype: With a much larger clone just one base away, this may be a read error. The rearrangement joins TRBV20-1 to TRBJ2-3; TRBD2 agrees at 8 bases. The J segment lost 5 bases and the V segment lost 3 bases, leaving 16 bases of the junction unmatched. The germline CDR1 and CDR2 sequences are DFQATT and SNEGSKA (reference sequence). The CDR3 covers 17 residues. CDR3 sequence: CSASLWNGTRVLDTQYF. The CDR3 DNA follows: TGCAGTGCTAGTCTGTGGAACGGGACTAGGGTCTTAGATACGCAGTATTTT.

With respect to this clonotype: One end of the junction does not line up with germline, which may come from a read error. The chain has TRBV20-1 and TRBJ2-7, with 7 positions matching TRBD2. This CDR3 contains 14 residues. CDR1 and CDR2 (germline): DFQATT, SNEGSKA (reference sequence). The CDR3 spells CNARAGGGAFEQYF. The CDR3 region has the DNA TGCAATGCTAGAGCGGGCGGGGGAGCCTTCGAGCAGTACTTC.

Notes on this clonotype: One end of the junction does not line up with germline, which may come from a read error. The chain links TRBV20-1 to TRBJ2-7; TRBD2 agrees at 7 bases. This CDR3 comprises 15 residues. Germline assignment: CDR1 DFQATT and CDR2 SNEGSKA (reference sequence). The CDR3 protein is CSASRSAGDVYEQYF. As DNA, the CDR3 is TGCAGTGCTAGTAGGTCGGCGGGAGACGTCTACGAGCAGTACTTT.

This clonotype was seen repeatedly, ten times or more. The CDR3 DNA is TGTGCCACCCAAAGGGGGGGGCCCCACCCTTACAATGAGCAGTTCTTC. Translation gives CATQRGGPHPYNEQFF. This chain links TRBV5-4 with TRBJ2-1; TRBD2 might be the D (7 bases). The CDR3 consists of 16 residues. Germline CDR1 reads SGHNT; CDR2 reads YYREEE (reference sequence). The germline V and J ends were trimmed by 9 bases and 4 bases, with 23 bases remaining between them.

A few counts support this clonotype. CDR3 sequence (DNA): TGTGCCAGCAGTGACCACAGGGTCGAGGCTTTCTTT. Translating it yields CASSDHRVEAFF. This chain links TRBV6-6 with TRBJ1-1, with D maybe TRBD1 (6 bases). This CDR3 has 12 amino acids. Germline V lookup: CDR1 MNHNY, CDR2 SVGAGI (reference sequence). Trimming left V 5 bases short and J 11 bases short, with 15 bases between.

This clonotype showed up just a few times. The rearrangement links TRBV20-1 to TRBJ2-5; D gene ambiguous. The CDR3 is 16 amino acids. Trimming stripped 2 bases from V and 2 bases from J, with 18 bases between. Germline V lookup: CDR1 DFQATT, CDR2 SNEGSKA (reference sequence). The chain's CDR3 is CSARRSERAPQETQYF. The CDR3 nucleotides read TGCAGTGCTAGAAGGTCGGAGAGAGCGCCTCAAGAGACCCAGTACTTC.

This clonotype turned up a few times. A much larger clone differs from this one at a single base, so this may be a read error. Here the CDR3 omits its conserved ending phenylalanine or tryptophan, so a read error is the likely source. The chain has TRBV10-3 and TRBJ1-6; D gene ambiguous. The CDR3 has 15 amino acids. Germline CDR1 and CDR2: ENHRY and SYGVKD. With 2 bases removed from V and 10 bases from J, the gap between germline ends came to 15 bases. The CDR3 sequence is CAISEDGYLGSPLHL. The CDR3 nucleotides read TGTGCCATCAGTGAGGACGGTTACCTGGGGTCACCCCTCCACCTT.

This chain uses TRBV6-5 with TRBJ1-2, with 10 bases that match TRBD1. The CDR3 consists of 14 residues. Germline loops: CDR1 MNHEY, CDR2 SVGAGI. J was trimmed by 11 bases and V by 2 bases; bases with no gene match: 8. The CDR3 bases are TGTGCCAGCAGTTACGTCCAGGGACAGGGGAGTTACACCTTC. Encoded protein: CASSYVQGQGSYTF.

Regarding this clonotype: At one end the junction does not follow the germline gene, possibly because of a read error. This rearrangement joins TRBV18 to TRBJ1-6; D unclear. Germline assignment: CDR1 KGHSH and CDR2 LQKENI. There are 14 residues in the CDR3. The CDR3 loop is CASSQSPGNSALHF. The CDR3 DNA sequence: TGTGCCAGCTCACAGAGTCCTGGCAATTCAGCCCTCCACTTT.

For this clonotype: This may stem from a read error, because a much larger clone lies one nucleotide away. This chain links TRBV6-5 with TRBJ2-1; tentative D call: TRBD2 (5 bases). CDR1 is MNHEY, CDR2 SVGAGI, per germline. The CDR3 runs 13 residues. The CDR3 nucleotides read TGTGTCAGCACCCATTCCGGGGTGGGGGAGCAGTTCTTC. Encoded protein: CVSTHSGVGEQFF.

Remarks on this clonotype: This could be a read error, since a much larger clone is one nucleotide away. The chain uses TRBV6-6 and TRBJ2-3; D is undetermined. The V gene's germline CDR1 is MNHNY and CDR2 SVGAGI (reference sequence). This CDR3 has 15 residues. CDR3 in amino acids: CGSSYSRFSTDTQYF. CDR3 DNA sequence: TGTGGCAGCAGTTACTCGAGGTTTTCGACAGATACGCAGTATTTT.

As regards this clonotype: No conserved phenylalanine or tryptophan ends this CDR3, so it is likely a read error. The rearrangement joins TRBV7-9 to TRBJ2-2; D possibly corresponds to TRBD2 (5 bases). Germline values: CDR1 SEHNR, CDR2 FQNEAQ (reference sequence). This CDR3 region has 14 residues. V lost 5 bases to trimming and J lost 8 bases, with 15 bases between them. The DNA for the CDR3 is TGTGCCAGCAGCCCGAGACTATTGCTGGGGGAGCTGTTTTCT. Its protein is CASSPRLLLGELFS.

This clonotype showed up just a few times. The gene calls are TRBV5-5 and TRBJ2-5; D may be TRBD2 (5 bases). Germline loops: CDR1 SGHKS, CDR2 YYEKEE (reference sequence). CDR3 length equals 13 residues. V lost 1 base, J lost 5 bases, and 9 bases lay in between. CDR3 bases: TGTGCCAGCAGCTTGAGCGGTTGGGAGACCCAGTACTTC. Its translation: CASSLSGWETQYF.

The chain carries TRBV5-5 and TRBJ2-5; D not certain. The CDR3 is 15 residues long. Germline V CDR1 and CDR2: SGHKS, YYEKEE (reference sequence). Trimming took 0 bases from V and 5 from J, leaving 14 bases between them. CDR3 sequence (DNA): TGTGCCAGCAGCTTGGGGGGATCCCTCTGGGAGACCCAGTACTTC. Its translation: CASSLGGSLWETQYF.

With respect to this clonotype: As the CDR3 is not closed by the conserved phenylalanine or tryptophan, this likely results from a read error. V and J are TRBV11-2 and TRBJ2-1; D is uncertain. The germline V gene encodes CDR1 SGHAT and CDR2 FQNNGV. Deletions cut 5 bases from V and 0 bases from J, with 14 bases between. The length of the CDR3 is 16 residues. DNA of the CDR3: TGTGCCAGCAGCCCACAGTCTAGGAACTCCTACAATGAGCAGTTCTCT. This sequence encodes CASSPQSRNSYNEQFS.

Turning to this clonotype: This clone may be a read error of a much larger clone one base away. This chain links TRBV29-1 with TRBJ2-5; D gene ambiguous. Germline loops: CDR1 SQVTM, CDR2 ANQGSEA. The V end lost 0 bases, the J end lost 5 bases, and 19 bases lay between the germline ends. This CDR3 spans 16 amino acids. The CDR3 nucleotides read TGCAGCGTTGAAGATCAGCTCTCTTTCCCAAAGGAGACCCAGTACTTC. It encodes CSVEDQLSFPKETQYF.

Points on this clonotype: Relative to the germline gene, one junction end is altered; a read error may explain this. The V call is TRBV11-2, the J call TRBJ1-3; no clear D gene. Germline loops: CDR1 SGHAT, CDR2 FQNNGV. This CDR3 is 16 amino acids long. CDR3 sequence reads: CASTLEGYLSGNTLYF. CDR3 sequence (DNA): TGTGCTAGCACCCTAGAAGGATACCTCTCTGGAAACACCTTATATTTT.

As to this clonotype: This is likely a read error, given that the CDR3 carries no conserved phenylalanine or tryptophan at its end. The chain carries TRBV5-4 and TRBJ2-3; D remains ambiguous. From germline, CDR1 is SGHNT and CDR2 YYREEE (reference sequence). Trimming took off 1 base at V and 5 bases at J, with 5 bases between the two ends. This CDR3 contains 12 residues. In DNA form, the CDR3 reads TGTGCCAGCAGCTTGTTTTTAGATACGCAGTATCTT. This sequence encodes CASSLFLDTQYL.

In the case of this clonotype: This may arise from a read error, as a much more abundant clone is one base away. The chain couples TRBV20-1 to TRBJ2-1, with 9 bases identical to TRBD2. Germline CDR1 and CDR2: DFQATT and SNEGSKA (reference sequence). The CDR3 totals 14 residues. CDR3 residues: CSARPSGNYNEQLF. DNA for the CDR3: TGCAGTGCTAGGCCTAGCGGGAACTACAATGAGCAGCTCTTC.

The chain is built from TRBV4-3 and TRBJ2-5; the match to TRBD2 covers 14 bases. V lost 3 bases to trimming and J lost 3 bases; unmatched junction nucleotides: 3. The CDR3 length is 16 residues. Germline V CDR1 and CDR2: LGHNA, YSLEER. The CDR3 region is CASSHRGLAGEETQYF. CDR3 bases: TGCGCCAGCAGCCATCGGGGACTAGCGGGGGAAGAGACCCAGTACTTC.

This chain uses TRBV10-2 with TRBJ2-3, with 11 bases identical to TRBD2. Germline assignment: CDR1 WSHSY and CDR2 SAAADI. The CDR3 has 15 residues. With V trimmed by 7 bases and J by 3 bases, 6 bases remained unmatched. The CDR3 nucleotides are TGCGCCAGCAAAAGCGGGACTAGCGGTACAGATACGCAGTATTTT. Translated, it gives CASKSGTSGTDTQYF.

This clonotype was observed a few times. The rearrangement links TRBV6-1 to TRBJ1-5, with 7 bases matching TRBD1. Germline V gene lookup returns CDR1 MNHNS and CDR2 SASEGT. J was trimmed by 7 bases and V by 7 bases; bases with no gene match: 10. CDR3 length: 14 residues. CDR3 protein: CASILRQGHQPQHF. The CDR3 DNA follows: TGTGCCAGCATCCTTAGACAGGGCCACCAGCCCCAGCATTTT.

Notes on this clonotype: Compared with germline, one end of the junction differs, possibly owing to a read error. The chain links TRBV11-1 to TRBJ2-1; TRBD2 matches 8 bases. This CDR3 is built from 17 residues. Germline-derived CDR1 and CDR2 are SGHAT and FQDESV (reference sequence). For the CDR3, the DNA is TGTGCCAGCGGTTTATCTCGGCTGGCGGGAGGCAACAATGGGCAGTTCTTC. It translates to CASGLSRLAGGNNGQFF.

The J gene is TRBJ2-5, the V gene TRBV5-1, with 9 bases that match TRBD1. Germline V gene sequence: CDR1 SGHRS, CDR2 YFSETQ. Losses at the gene ends were 4 bases for V and 2 bases for J; bases not matched to a gene: 9. The CDR3 has 16 residues. The DNA of the CDR3 is TGCGCCAGCAGCCAGGGACAGGGACTATCTCAAGAGACCCAGTACTTC. Its protein product is CASSQGQGLSQETQYF.

The chain employs TRBV29-1 and TRBJ2-7; D gene uncertain. Between the trimmed V and J ends, which lost 1 base and 0 bases, there was a span of 10 bases. The CDR3 runs to 14 residues. Germline V gives CDR1 SQVTM, CDR2 ANQGSEA. CDR3 nucleotides: TGCAGCGTTGAAGTGAAGACCACCTCCTACGAGCAGTACTTC. This encodes CSVEVKTTSYEQYF.